Listed here are 23 T cell receptor beta chains from one sample, sequenced in a study of shared clonotypes between healthy human individuals. The table came from immunoSEQ multiplex PCR; TCRdb's copy has only in-frame clones and leaves some out. The repertoire has approximately 1,500,000 clones, 96% of them found once; the top ten carry over 1%. The sequenced material came from naive CD4+ T cells sorted from blood. As to subset: CD45RA+ positively selected. The receptors here all came from a man aged 30 to 39 in good health.

The J gene is TRBJ2-7, the V gene TRBV7-6; D not certain. Trimming removed 1 base from V and 3 bases from J, with 7 bases in between. CDR1 is SGHVS, CDR2 FNYEAQ, per germline. This CDR3 is 13 amino acids long. The CDR3 DNA is TGTGCCAGCAGCTTAGATAGTATCTACGAGCAGTACTTC. Protein product: CASSLDSIYEQYF.

About this clone: The sample carries other DNA sequences with the same CDR3. CDR3 in DNA: TGTGCCAGTAGTATCGCGGGAGGAGAGACCCAGTACTTC. The encoded protein is CASSIAGGETQYF. The V and J genes are TRBV19 and TRBJ2-5; 8 positions match TRBD2. The CDR3 has 13 amino acids. Trimming at V came to 3 bases and at J to 4 bases, leaving 1 base not matched to a gene. CDR1 and CDR2 (germline): LNHDA, SQIVND (reference sequence).

This chain joins TRBV28 and TRBJ2-2; a weak D match, TRBD1 (5 bases). The CDR3 totals 14 residues. Germline CDR1 MDHEN, CDR2 SYDVKM. Trimming removed 7 bases at V and 0 bases at J, with 9 bases between. This CDR3 reads CASTRTPNTGELFF. CDR3 nucleotide sequence: TGTGCCAGCACGAGGACACCGAACACCGGGGAGCTGTTTTTT.

The gene calls are TRBV7-2 and TRBJ2-3, with D possibly being TRBD1 (5 bases). Trimming removed 0 bases at V and 4 bases at J, with 8 bases between. The CDR3 loop spans 14 amino acids. Germline CDR1 is SGHTA and CDR2 is FQGNSA. In DNA, the CDR3 is TGTGCCAGCAGCTTAGCTCAGGGCCCAGATACGCAGTATTTT. This encodes CASSLAQGPDTQYF.

CDR3 coding DNA: TGTGCCAGCAGTGAAATCTTGCTGGCGATCACTAGCACAGATACGCAGTATTTT. The encoded protein is CASSEILLAITSTDTQYF. V gene TRBV6-1 combines with J gene TRBJ2-3; D remains unclear. There are 18 residues in the CDR3. The V gene's germline CDR1 is MNHNS and CDR2 SASEGT. Trimming stripped 2 bases from V and 0 bases from J, with 18 bases between.

CDR3 residues: CASSLVAVSGANVLTF. CDR3 nucleotides: TGCGCCAGCAGCTTGGTGGCGGTCTCTGGGGCCAACGTCCTGACTTTC. The V call is TRBV5-1, the J call TRBJ2-6; D gene uncertain. Trimming stripped 0 bases from V and 0 bases from J, with 7 bases between. This CDR3 is 16 amino acids long. From germline, CDR1 is SGHRS and CDR2 YFSETQ.

V is TRBV6-5 and J is TRBJ1-3; no reliable D call. V gave up 6 bases and J gave up 3 bases, with 9 bases separating them. Germline CDR1 and CDR2: MNHEY and SVGAGI. This CDR3 is 13 amino acids long. CDR3 region: CASSDRVGNTIYF. CDR3 sequence (DNA): TGTGCCAGCAGCGACCGCGTTGGAAACACCATATATTTT.

The rearrangement joins TRBV7-2 to TRBJ2-2; the match to TRBD2 covers 9 bases. J gave up 4 bases and V 3 bases, and 6 bases lay outside the gene matches. CDR1 is SGHTA and CDR2 is FQGNSA in the germline V gene. The CDR3 extends over 16 amino acids. The CDR3 sequence: CASSLGASGTTGELFF. The CDR3 region has the DNA TGTGCCAGCAGCTTGGGAGCTAGCGGGACCACCGGGGAGCTGTTTTTT.

This sequence joins TRBV11-2 and TRBJ2-7; unclear D gene. CDR1 and CDR2 (germline): SGHAT, FQNNGV. The V gene lost 3 bases and the J gene lost 2 bases, with 17 bases spanning the gap. The CDR3 length is 16 residues. This chain's CDR3 is CASSFPGRRNPYEQYF. CDR3 coding DNA: TGTGCCAGCAGCTTCCCAGGAAGGCGAAACCCCTACGAGCAGTACTTC. The variable domain in full, completed from reference TRBV11-2 and TRBJ2-7, reads EAGVAQSPRYKIIEKRQSVAFWCNPISGHATLYWYQQILGQGPKLLIQFQNNGVVDDSQLPKDRFSAERLKGVDSTLKIQPAKLEDSAVYLCASSFPGRRNPYEQYFGPGTRLTVT.

This chain links TRBV10-2 with TRBJ2-5; TRBD1 agrees at 10 bases. The trim removed 6 bases at V and 4 bases at J, leaving 11 bases unmatched. Germline loops: CDR1 WSHSY, CDR2 SAAADI. The CDR3 runs 16 residues. The chain's CDR3 is CASRGDRGRLSETQYF. Here the CDR3 DNA reads TGCGCCAGCAGAGGAGACAGGGGGCGATTATCAGAGACCCAGTACTTC.

The chain combines TRBV19 with TRBJ1-5; D remains unclear. Trimming left V 3 bases short and J 7 bases short, with 16 bases between. Germline CDR1 is LNHDA and CDR2 is SQIVND (reference sequence). CDR3 length equals 15 residues. In DNA form, the CDR3 reads TGTGCCAGTAGTATGGCGTCAGCGCGCCCCCAGCCCCAGCATTTT. Translation gives CASSMASARPQPQHF.

The chain is built from TRBV2 and TRBJ1-5; 11 bases match TRBD1. V was clipped by 6 bases and J by 9 bases; unmatched bases: 10. CDR1 and CDR2 (germline): SNHLY, FYNNEI. CDR3 size: 15 residues. The CDR3 sequence is CASSEGQGGITPQHF. CDR3 in DNA: TGTGCCAGCAGCGAGGGACAGGGGGGTATCACGCCCCAGCATTTT.

The J gene is TRBJ2-2, the V gene TRBV21-1; TRBD2 is the table's D call, not checked against the DNA. TRBV21-1 is a pseudogene locus. This CDR3 region has 14 residues. The CDR3 is CASSIVANTGELFF. The CDR3, as DNA: TGTGCCAGCAGCATCGTCGCGAACACCGGGGAGCTGTTTTTT.

This clone was seen a single time. V is TRBV7-2 and J is TRBJ1-5, with a tentative D call TRBD1 (6 bases). Germline CDR1 and CDR2: SGHTA and FQGNSA. V was trimmed by 2 bases and J by 4 bases, leaving 24 bases between them. The CDR3 contains 19 residues. CDR3 DNA: TGTGCCAGCAGCTTATGGGTTATCGGGGGGCCCGGTGGGAATCAGCCCCAGCATTTT. The encoded protein is CASSLWVIGGPGGNQPQHF.

The chain couples TRBV5-4 to TRBJ2-5, with unresolved D. This CDR3 is built from 11 residues. The V end was cut by 4 bases, the J end by 4 bases, with 5 bases between. Germline-derived CDR1 and CDR2 are SGHNT and YYREEE (reference sequence). Here the CDR3 DNA reads TGTGCCAGCAGCACCTTAGAGACCCAGTACTTC. Encoded protein: CASSTLETQYF.

The V gene is TRBV10-1, the J gene TRBJ2-2, with D perhaps TRBD1 (6 bases). There are 14 residues in the CDR3. Trimming shortened V by 7 bases and J by 5 bases, and 14 bases separated the two germline ends. From germline, CDR1 is WNHNN and CDR2 SYGVQD (reference sequence). This chain's CDR3 is CASMGASGTGELFF. The CDR3 DNA reads as TGCGCCAGCATGGGGGCCTCGGGGACCGGGGAGCTGTTTTTT.

This clone was picked up one time. This chain uses TRBV5-5 with TRBJ2-6; no definite D call. Trimming took off 4 bases at V and 1 base at J, with 18 bases between the two ends. CDR1 is SGHKS and CDR2 is YYEKEE in the germline V gene (reference sequence). The CDR3 is 18 residues long. CDR3 region: CASSLSGHAASGANVLTF. DNA for the CDR3: TGTGCCAGCAGCCTCTCGGGCCATGCAGCTTCTGGGGCCAACGTCCTGACTTTC.

The chain couples TRBV7-2 to TRBJ1-2, with 9 positions matching TRBD1. The CDR3 covers 16 residues. The germline gives CDR1 SGHTA, CDR2 FQGNSA. The V and J ends lost 3 bases and 5 bases, in that order; junction bases with no gene match: 10. CDR3: CASSFMPGQGFYGYTF. The CDR3, as DNA: TGTGCCAGCAGCTTTATGCCGGGACAGGGATTTTATGGCTACACCTTC.

V is TRBV7-9 and J is TRBJ1-3, with unresolved D. The CDR3 totals 13 residues. Germline assignment: CDR1 SEHNR and CDR2 FQNEAQ (reference sequence). Trimming pared 1 base from V and 6 bases from J, leaving 7 bases between. The CDR3 loop is CASSLGQLNTIYF. In nucleotides, the CDR3 is TGTGCCAGCAGCTTAGGGCAGCTAAACACCATATATTTT.

This chain uses TRBV2 with TRBJ2-2; D may be TRBD2 (6 bases). The V gene's germline CDR1 is SNHLY and CDR2 FYNNEI. There are 16 residues in the CDR3. Trimming removed 2 bases at V and 1 base at J, with 11 bases between. CDR3 DNA sequence: TGTGCCAGCAGTGAATTGGGGGGTAGGAACACCGGGGAGCTGTTTTTT. Protein: CASSELGGRNTGELFF. The full variable domain, its missing parts supplied by reference TRBV2 and TRBJ2-2, is EPEVTQTPSHQVTQMGQEVILRCVPISNHLYFYWYRQILGQKVEFLVSFYNNEISEKSEIFDDQFSVERPDGSNFTLKIRSTKLEDSAMYFCASSELGGRNTGELFFGEGSRLTVL.

This chain joins TRBV7-9 and TRBJ1-2; TRBD1 might be the D (6 bases). Trimming removed 4 bases at V and 8 bases at J, with 20 bases between. The V gene's germline CDR1 is SEHNR and CDR2 FQNEAQ (reference sequence). The CDR3 runs 15 residues. The CDR3 protein is CASSSGGRQMKGYTF. The CDR3 DNA is TGTGCCAGCAGCTCCGGGGGCCGACAAATGAAAGGCTACACCTTC.

The CDR3 reads CASSLFGGRGTGANVLTF. The CDR3 nucleotides read TGTGCCAGCAGCTTATTCGGCGGGAGGGGCACTGGGGCCAACGTCCTGACTTTC. The rearrangement links TRBV11-2 to TRBJ2-6, with 9 positions matching TRBD2. From germline, CDR1 is SGHAT and CDR2 FQNNGV. This CDR3 contains 18 residues. The V gene end was trimmed by 2 bases and the J gene end by 2 bases; junction bases not matched to a gene: 7.

CDR3: CASSVERTGELFF. CDR3 coding DNA: TGTGCCAGCAGCGTAGAAAGGACCGGGGAGCTGTTTTTT. The V gene is TRBV9, the J gene TRBJ2-2, with D uncertain. Trimming stripped 0 bases from V and 5 bases from J, with 5 bases between. The CDR3 is 13 residues long. In germline, CDR1 is SGDLS, CDR2 YYNGEE.